This T cell receptor beta chain originates from a study of T-cell memory formation after mild COVID-19. The wider study: TCR clusters were mostly donor specific.

Trimming removed 3 bases at V and 4 bases at J, with 10 bases between. The CDR3 covers 14 residues. In its sample, this clonotype was seen a few times. Its antigen is unknown. TCR alpha and TCR beta cDNA libraries carrying sample barcodes and UMIs came from 5'RACE with constant-segment primers. A single record per CDR3 protein comes from TCRdb applying MiXCR to the 5' RACE reads. The sample yields about 320,000 distinct CDR3 sequences, around 15% seen once. Study-level findings and limits: Among clones peaking at day 37 in the second wave, SARS-CoV-2 specificity remained unconfirmed. Pre-infection memory held some responding clones, suggesting pre-existing cross-reactive T cells responded.

The rearrangement joins TRBV12-3 or TRBV12-4 to TRBJ1-5; D gene ambiguous. This clonotype was sampled from a man aged 18 to 30 who had mild COVID-19 (a few samples of this study predate the infection). Cell type and time point are not known. Sequenced input: PBMCs or a T cell subset sorted from them (not recorded which). The CDR3 region has the DNA TGTGCCAGCAGTTTGTGGGGAGAAAATCAGCCCCAGCATTTT. Its translation is CASSLWGENQPQHF.